This T cell receptor (beta chain) was obtained from a study of molecular identifiers for immune sequencing clone quantification. This CDR3 has 14 amino acids. V trimming: 5 bases; J trimming: 3 bases; junction bases outside the gene matches: 4. The germline gives CDR1 MGHRA, CDR2 YSYEKL. The use of previously described methods and listed TCR primers produced the bulk TCR libraries. TCRdb fed the PCR reads into MiXCR, producing one record per CDR3 protein. The data show about 640,000 distinct CDR3 sequences, 15% to 20% seen once. This clonotype was seen at least ten times. What it binds is not known. Libraries from naive CD8 cells were generated from around 18,000 to 910,000 sorted cells (with 10%, 30% or 50% RNA). The study, taken as a whole, reports: Jurkat TCR RNA spiked in from one cell could reportedly be detected among 900,000 or so naive cells. The study found clones above 20 RNA copies held over 99% of effector molecules and under 1% in naive cells.

The TCR originated in a human donor in good health. Some libraries in this study had Jurkat cell RNA spiked in. The rearrangement links TRBV4-1 to TRBJ2-7; 10 bases agree with TRBD2. The specimen was naive CD8+ T cells from blood, with Jurkat cell RNA spiked in. The subset: FACS-sorted CD8+CD4-CCR7+CD45RA+ naive T cells. The CDR3 reads CASSFTSGDYEQYF. CDR3 nucleotide sequence: TGCGCCAGCAGCTTCACTAGCGGGGACTACGAGCAGTACTTC.